This record covers a single T cell receptor (beta chain). Original data processing: Estimated nucleated cell counts came from reference gene primer amplification. Profiling relied on immunoSEQ multiplex PCR, and the TCRdb table lists in-frame clones only, not all of them. D and trimming come from the DNA, and the V and J calls and clone size come from that table. The repertoire consists of hundreds of thousands of clones, with 65% to 90% occurring once and the leading ten covering approximately 5.9%. The data were taken from a study of blood T cell repertoires in COVID-19. Study background: Spain, Italy and the United States supplied samples that represented acute and convalescent COVID-19. T cells, B-cell-depleted T cells, or PBMCs provided the cDNA or gDNA that served as material.

This CDR3 has 16 amino acids. The germline V gene has CDR1 SGHVS and CDR2 FNYEAQ. The V end was cut by 1 base, the J end by 0 bases, with 9 bases between. Sequencing was carried out using peripheral blood. The receptor comes from an elderly man with acute or convalescent COVID-19. The chain combines TRBV7-6 with TRBJ2-2; D ambiguous. The CDR3 loop reads CASSLVTLSNTGELFF. CDR3 DNA sequence: TGTGCCAGCAGCTTAGTCACTCTTTCGAACACCGGGGAGCTGTTTTTT. Filled out from reference TRBV7-6 and TRBJ2-2, the complete variable domain reads GAGVSQSPRYKVTKRGQDVALRCDPISGHVSLYWYRQALGQGPEFLTYFNYEAQQDKSGLPNDRFSAERPEGSISTLTIQRTEQRDSAMYRCASSLVTLSNTGELFFGEGSRLTVL.